One sample yielded the 5 T cell receptor beta chains listed below, sequenced in a study of T cell responses to AZD1222 COVID-19 vaccine. Only in-frame clones appear in the TCRdb table, and some are missing; sequencing was by immunoSEQ multiplex PCR. Counted here are about 94,000 clones, 85% occurring once; the ten biggest clones make up 4.5%. Sample: peripheral blood, taken 28 days after the second AZD1222 dose. The receptors stem from an adult who received the AZD1222 COVID-19 vaccine.

The chain has TRBV18 and TRBJ1-5, with D maybe TRBD1 (5 bases). CDR3 length equals 12 residues. Germline V gives CDR1 KGHSH, CDR2 LQKENI. Trimming shortened V by 3 bases and J by 8 bases, and 8 bases separated the two germline ends. As DNA, the CDR3 is TGTGCCAGCTCACCGATGGGGGAGCCCCAGCATTTT. It specifies CASSPMGEPQHF.

The gene calls are TRBV28 and TRBJ1-1; D uncertain. The germline V gene has CDR1 MDHEN and CDR2 SYDVKM. The V end lost 6 bases, the J end lost 1 base, and 9 bases lay between the germline ends. This CDR3 is built from 13 residues. This CDR3 reads CASSRKANTEAFF. The CDR3 nucleotides are TGTGCCAGCAGCCGAAAAGCGAACACTGAAGCTTTCTTT. Full variable domain (missing parts from reference TRBV28 and TRBJ1-1): DVKVTQSSRYLVKRTGEKVFLECVQDMDHENMFWYRQDPGLGLRLIYFSYDVKMKEKGDIPEGYSVSREKKERFSLILESASTNQTSMYLCASSRKANTEAFFGQGTRLTVV.

A note on this clone: The identical CDR3 is also encoded by other nucleotide sequences in the sample. As DNA, the CDR3 is TGTGCCAGTAGTATAGGACCGAACAATGAGCAGTTCTTC. It encodes CASSIGPNNEQFF. The chain recombines TRBV19 with TRBJ2-1; D gene ambiguous. V was clipped by 1 base and J by 5 bases, with 6 bases between them. Per germline, CDR1 LNHDA and CDR2 SQIVND (reference sequence). The CDR3 consists of 13 residues.

The chain carries TRBV28 and TRBJ2-4, with a weak D call TRBD2 (6 bases). This CDR3 contains 18 residues. The germline V gene has CDR1 MDHEN and CDR2 SYDVKM. The germline V and J ends were trimmed by 2 bases and 1 base, with 18 bases remaining between them. As DNA, the CDR3 is TGTGCCAGCAGTTTAGGAGGGACTCTAGGCCTGGCCAAAAACATTCAGTACTTC. This gives the protein CASSLGGTLGLAKNIQYF.

CDR3 protein: CMGGMGNEQFF. The DNA of the CDR3 is TGCATGGGGGGCATGGGGAATGAGCAGTTCTTC. The V and J genes are TRBV29-1 and TRBJ2-1, with D perhaps TRBD1 or TRBD2 (6 bases each). This CDR3 is built from 11 residues. From germline, CDR1 is SQVTM and CDR2 ANQGSEA.